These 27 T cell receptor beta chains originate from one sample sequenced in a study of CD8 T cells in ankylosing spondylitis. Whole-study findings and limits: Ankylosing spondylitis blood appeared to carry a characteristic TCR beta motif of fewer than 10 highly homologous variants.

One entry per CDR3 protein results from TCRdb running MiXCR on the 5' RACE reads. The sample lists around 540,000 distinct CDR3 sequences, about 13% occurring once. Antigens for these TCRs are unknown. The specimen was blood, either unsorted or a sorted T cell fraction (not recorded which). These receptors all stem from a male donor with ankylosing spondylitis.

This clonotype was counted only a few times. DNA of the CDR3: TGTGCCAGCAGCAAAGGCGACAGGGGCTATTCGTACGAGCAGTACGTC. This sequence encodes CASSKGDRGYSYEQYV. V gene TRBV21-1 combines with J gene TRBJ2-7; TRBD1, the table's D call, lacks a check against the DNA. TRBV21-1 is listed as a pseudogene. This CDR3 region has 16 residues.

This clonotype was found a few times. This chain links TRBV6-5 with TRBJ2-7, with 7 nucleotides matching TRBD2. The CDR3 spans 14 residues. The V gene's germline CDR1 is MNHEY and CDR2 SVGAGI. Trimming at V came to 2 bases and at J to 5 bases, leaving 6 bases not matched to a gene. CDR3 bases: TGTGCCAGCAGTTACCCAGGACGGGAGGACGAGCAGTACGTC. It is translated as CASSYPGREDEQYV.

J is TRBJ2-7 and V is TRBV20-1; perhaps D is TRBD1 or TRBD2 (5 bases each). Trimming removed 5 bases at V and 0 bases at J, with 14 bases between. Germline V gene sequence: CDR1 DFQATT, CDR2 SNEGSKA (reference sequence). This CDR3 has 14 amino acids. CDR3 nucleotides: TGCAGTGCTGGGGGTCTAATCAGCTCCTACGAGCAGTACTTC. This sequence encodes CSAGGLISSYEQYF.

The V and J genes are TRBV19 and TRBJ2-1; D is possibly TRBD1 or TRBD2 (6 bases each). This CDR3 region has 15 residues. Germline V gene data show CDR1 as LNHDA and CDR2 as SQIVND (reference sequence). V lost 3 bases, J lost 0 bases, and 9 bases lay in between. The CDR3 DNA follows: TGTGCCAGTAGTATTAGGGGGGACTCCTACAATGAGCAGTTCTTC. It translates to CASSIRGDSYNEQFF.

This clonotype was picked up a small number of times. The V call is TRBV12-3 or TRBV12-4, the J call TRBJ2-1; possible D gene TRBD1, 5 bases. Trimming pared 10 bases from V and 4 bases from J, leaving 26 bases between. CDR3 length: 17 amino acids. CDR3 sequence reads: CAITQGTPQTNYNEQFF. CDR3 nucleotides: TGTGCCATCACGCAGGGAACTCCCCAAACAAATTACAATGAGCAGTTCTTC.

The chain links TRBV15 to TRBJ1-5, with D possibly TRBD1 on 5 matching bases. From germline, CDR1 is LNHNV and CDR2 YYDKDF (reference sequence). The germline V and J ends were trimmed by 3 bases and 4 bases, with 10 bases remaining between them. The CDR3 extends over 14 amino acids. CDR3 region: CATSRQGGNQPQHF. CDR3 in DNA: TGTGCCACCAGCAGGCAGGGAGGAAATCAGCCCCAGCATTTT.

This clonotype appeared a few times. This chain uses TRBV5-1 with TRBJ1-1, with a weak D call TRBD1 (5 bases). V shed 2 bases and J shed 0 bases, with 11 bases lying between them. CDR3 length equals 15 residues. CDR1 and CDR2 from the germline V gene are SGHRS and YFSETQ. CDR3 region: CASSLLDSLNTEAFF. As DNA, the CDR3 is TGCGCCAGCAGCTTATTAGACAGTTTGAACACTGAAGCTTTCTTT.

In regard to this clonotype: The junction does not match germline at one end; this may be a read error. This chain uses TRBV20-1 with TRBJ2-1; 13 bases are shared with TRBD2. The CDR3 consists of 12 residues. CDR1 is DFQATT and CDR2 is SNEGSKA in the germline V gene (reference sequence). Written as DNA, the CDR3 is TGCAGTACTAGCGGGAGGGCCGTCGGGCAGTTCTTC. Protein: CSTSGRAVGQFF.

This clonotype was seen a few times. DNA of the CDR3: TGTGCCAGCAGCTTTTACCGACAGGGCGGTGAGCAGTTCTTC. This gives the protein CASSFYRQGGEQFF. The rearrangement joins TRBV7-2 to TRBJ2-1; 7 nucleotides align to TRBD1. J was trimmed by 9 bases and V by 3 bases; bases with no gene match: 8. This CDR3 has 14 residues. Per the germline V gene, CDR1 is SGHTA and CDR2 is FQGNSA. Filled out from reference TRBV7-2 and TRBJ2-1, the complete variable domain reads GAGVSQSPSNKVTEKGKDVELRCDPISGHTALYWYRQSLGQGLEFLIYFQGNSAPDKSGLPSDRFSAERTGGSVSTLTIQRTQQEDSAVYLCASSFYRQGGEQFFGPGTRLTVL.

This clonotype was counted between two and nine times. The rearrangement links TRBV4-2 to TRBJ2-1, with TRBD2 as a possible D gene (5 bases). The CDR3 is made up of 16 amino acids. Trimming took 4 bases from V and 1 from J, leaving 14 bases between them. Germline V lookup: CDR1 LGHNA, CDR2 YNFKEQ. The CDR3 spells CASSPTLDSSYNEQFF. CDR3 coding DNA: TGTGCCAGCAGCCCGACCCTGGACTCTTCCTACAATGAGCAGTTCTTC.

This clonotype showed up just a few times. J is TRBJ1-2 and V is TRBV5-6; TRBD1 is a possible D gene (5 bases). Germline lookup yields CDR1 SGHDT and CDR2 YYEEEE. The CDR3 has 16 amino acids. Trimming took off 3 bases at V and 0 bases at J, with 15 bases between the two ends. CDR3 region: CASSYRRDLTNYGYTF. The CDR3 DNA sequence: TGTGCCAGCAGCTACCGTCGGGACCTTACTAACTATGGCTACACCTTC.

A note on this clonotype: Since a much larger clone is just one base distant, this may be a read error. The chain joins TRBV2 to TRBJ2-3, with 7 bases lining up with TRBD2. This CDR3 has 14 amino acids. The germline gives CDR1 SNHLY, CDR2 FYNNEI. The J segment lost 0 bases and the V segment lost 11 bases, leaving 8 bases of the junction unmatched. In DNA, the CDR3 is TGTGCCGGCACCGGGACTACTAGCACAGATACGCAGTATTTT. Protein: CAGTGTTSTDTQYF.

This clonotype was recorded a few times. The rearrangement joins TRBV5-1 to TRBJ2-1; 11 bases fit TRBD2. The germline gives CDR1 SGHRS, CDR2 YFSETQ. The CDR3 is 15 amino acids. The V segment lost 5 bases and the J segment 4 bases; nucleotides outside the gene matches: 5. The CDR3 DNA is TGCGCCAGCAGGGACGGACTAGCGGGTTACAATGAGCAGTTCTTC. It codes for CASRDGLAGYNEQFF.

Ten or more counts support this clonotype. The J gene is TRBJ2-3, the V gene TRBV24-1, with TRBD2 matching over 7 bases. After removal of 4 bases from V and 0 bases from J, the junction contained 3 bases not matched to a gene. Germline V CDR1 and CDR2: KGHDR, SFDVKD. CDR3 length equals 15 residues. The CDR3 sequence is CATSDRSGSTDTQYF. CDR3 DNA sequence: TGTGCCACCAGTGACCGTAGCGGGAGCACAGATACGCAGTATTTT.

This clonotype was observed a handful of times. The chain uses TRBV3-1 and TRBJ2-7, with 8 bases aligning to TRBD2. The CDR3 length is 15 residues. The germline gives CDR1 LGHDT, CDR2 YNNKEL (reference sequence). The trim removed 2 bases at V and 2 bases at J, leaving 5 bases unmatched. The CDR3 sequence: CASSQSIAGPYEQYV. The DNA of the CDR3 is TGTGCCAGCAGCCAATCTATAGCGGGACCCTACGAGCAGTACGTC.

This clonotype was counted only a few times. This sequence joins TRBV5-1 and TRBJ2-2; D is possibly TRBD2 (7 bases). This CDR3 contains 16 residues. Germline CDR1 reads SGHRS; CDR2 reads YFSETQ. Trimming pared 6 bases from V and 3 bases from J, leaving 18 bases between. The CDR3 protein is CASKITGRVDTGELFF. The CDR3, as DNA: TGCGCCAGCAAAATTACAGGGAGGGTAGACACCGGGGAGCTGTTTTTT.

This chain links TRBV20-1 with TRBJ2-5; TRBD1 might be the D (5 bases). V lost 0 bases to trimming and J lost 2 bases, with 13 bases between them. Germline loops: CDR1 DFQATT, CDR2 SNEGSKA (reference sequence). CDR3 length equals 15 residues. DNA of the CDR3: TGCAGTGCTAGAGATAGAGACAGCTCACAAGAGACCCAGTACTTC. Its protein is CSARDRDSSQETQYF.

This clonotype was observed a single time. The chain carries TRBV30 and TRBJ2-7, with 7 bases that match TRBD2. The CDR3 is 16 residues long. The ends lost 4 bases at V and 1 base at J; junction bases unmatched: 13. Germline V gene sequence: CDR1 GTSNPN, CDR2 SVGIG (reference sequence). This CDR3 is CAWTFQLARGSYEQYF. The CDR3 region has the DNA TGTGCCTGGACTTTCCAGTTAGCGCGGGGGTCCTACGAGCAGTACTTC.

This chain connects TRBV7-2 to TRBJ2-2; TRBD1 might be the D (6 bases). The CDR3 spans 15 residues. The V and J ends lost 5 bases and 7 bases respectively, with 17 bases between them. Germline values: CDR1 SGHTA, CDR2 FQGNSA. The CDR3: CASSAPGHRLGELFF. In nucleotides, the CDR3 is TGTGCCAGCAGCGCCCCGGGACATCGACTCGGGGAGCTGTTTTTT.

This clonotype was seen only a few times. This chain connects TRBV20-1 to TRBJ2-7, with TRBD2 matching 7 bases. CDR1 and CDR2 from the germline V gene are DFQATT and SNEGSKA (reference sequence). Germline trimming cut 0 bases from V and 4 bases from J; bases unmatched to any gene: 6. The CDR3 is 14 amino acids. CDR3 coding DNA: TGCAGTGCTAGAGATCCTAGCGGAGGGTACGAGCAGTACTTC. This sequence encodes CSARDPSGGYEQYF.

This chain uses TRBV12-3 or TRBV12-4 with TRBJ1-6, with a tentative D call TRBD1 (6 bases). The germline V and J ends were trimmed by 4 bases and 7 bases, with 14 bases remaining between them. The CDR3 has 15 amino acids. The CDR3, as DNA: TGTGCCAGCAGTTCAACAGGGTTTTCCAATTCACCCCTCCACTTT. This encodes CASSSTGFSNSPLHF.

The CDR3 nucleotides are TGTGCCACCAGTGGCCCGGGACTAGCGGGAGACCCTAGCTCCTACAATGAGCAGTTCTTC. Encoded protein: CATSGPGLAGDPSSYNEQFF. The rearrangement uses TRBV24-1 and TRBJ2-1; 14 bases match TRBD2. The CDR3 loop spans 20 amino acids. The junction had 11 bases not matched to a gene; V was cut back by 5 bases and J by 0 bases. CDR1 KGHDR and CDR2 SFDVKD come from the germline V gene.

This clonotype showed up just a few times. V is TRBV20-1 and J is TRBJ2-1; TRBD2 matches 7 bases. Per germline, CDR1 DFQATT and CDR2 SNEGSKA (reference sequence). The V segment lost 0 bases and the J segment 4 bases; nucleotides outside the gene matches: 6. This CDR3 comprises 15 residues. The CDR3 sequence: CSARDLLASYNEQFF. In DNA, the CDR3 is TGCAGTGCTAGAGATCTACTAGCGTCATACAATGAGCAGTTCTTC.

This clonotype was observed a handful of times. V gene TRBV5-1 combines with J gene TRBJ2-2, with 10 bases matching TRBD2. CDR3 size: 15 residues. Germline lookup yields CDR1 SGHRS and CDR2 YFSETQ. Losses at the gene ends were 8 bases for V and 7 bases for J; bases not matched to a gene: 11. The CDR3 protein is CASTTSGMDGGELFF. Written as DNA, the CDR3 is TGCGCCAGTACTACTAGCGGGATGGATGGCGGGGAGCTGTTTTTT.

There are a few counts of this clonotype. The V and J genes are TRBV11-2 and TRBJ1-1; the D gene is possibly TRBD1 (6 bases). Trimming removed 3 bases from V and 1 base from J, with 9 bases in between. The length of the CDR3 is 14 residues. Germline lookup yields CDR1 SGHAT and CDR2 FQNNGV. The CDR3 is CASSFTQGNTEAFF. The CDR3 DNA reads TGTGCCAGCAGCTTCACACAGGGGAACACTGAAGCTTTCTTT.

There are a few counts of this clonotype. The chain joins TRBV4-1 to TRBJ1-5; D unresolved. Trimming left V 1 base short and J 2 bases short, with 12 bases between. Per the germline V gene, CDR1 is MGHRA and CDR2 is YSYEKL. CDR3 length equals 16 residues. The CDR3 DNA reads TGCGCCAGCAGCCAAGGGCCCGGTAGGCGCAATCAGCCCCAGCATTTT. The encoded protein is CASSQGPGRRNQPQHF.

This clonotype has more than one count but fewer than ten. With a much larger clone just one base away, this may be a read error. The CDR3 loop is CASSPASAYGYTF. The DNA of the CDR3 is TGTGCCAGCAGCCCCGCTTCGGCCTATGGCTACACCTTC. This chain links TRBV7-2 with TRBJ1-2, with no clear D. Germline CDR1 SGHTA, CDR2 FQGNSA. V was trimmed by 5 bases and J by 4 bases, leaving 11 bases between them. The CDR3 totals 13 residues.